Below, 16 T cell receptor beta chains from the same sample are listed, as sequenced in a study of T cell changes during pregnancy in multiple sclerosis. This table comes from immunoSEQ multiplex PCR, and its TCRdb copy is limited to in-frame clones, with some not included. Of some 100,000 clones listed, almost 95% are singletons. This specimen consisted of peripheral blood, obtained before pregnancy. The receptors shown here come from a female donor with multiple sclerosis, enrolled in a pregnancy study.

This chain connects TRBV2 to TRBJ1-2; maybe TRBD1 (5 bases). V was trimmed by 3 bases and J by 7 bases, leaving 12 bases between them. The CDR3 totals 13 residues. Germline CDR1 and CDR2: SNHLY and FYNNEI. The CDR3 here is CASSEGGKGGYTF. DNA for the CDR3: TGTGCCAGCAGTGAGGGGGGGAAGGGTGGCTACACCTTC.

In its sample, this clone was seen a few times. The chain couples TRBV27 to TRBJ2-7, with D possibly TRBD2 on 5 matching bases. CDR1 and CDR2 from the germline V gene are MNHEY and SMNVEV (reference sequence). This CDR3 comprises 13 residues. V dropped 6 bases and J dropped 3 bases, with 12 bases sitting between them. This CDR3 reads CASRPGNFYEQYF. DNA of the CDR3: TGTGCCAGCAGACCCGGGAATTTCTACGAGCAGTACTTC.

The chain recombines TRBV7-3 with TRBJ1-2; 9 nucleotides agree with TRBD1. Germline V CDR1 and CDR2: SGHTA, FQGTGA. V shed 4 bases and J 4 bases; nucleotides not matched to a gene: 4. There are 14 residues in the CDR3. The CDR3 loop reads CASSSRDRAYGYTF. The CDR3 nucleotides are TGTGCCAGCAGCTCCCGGGACAGGGCCTATGGCTACACCTTC.

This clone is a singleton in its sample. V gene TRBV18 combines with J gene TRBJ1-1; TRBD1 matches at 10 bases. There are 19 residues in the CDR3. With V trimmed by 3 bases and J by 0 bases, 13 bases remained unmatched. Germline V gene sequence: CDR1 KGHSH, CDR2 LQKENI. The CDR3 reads CASSPQRQGAAKMNTEAFF. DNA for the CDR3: TGTGCCAGCTCACCTCAACGACAGGGGGCCGCTAAAATGAACACTGAAGCTTTCTTT. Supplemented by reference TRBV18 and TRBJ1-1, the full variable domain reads NAGVMQNPRHLVRRRGQEARLRCSPMKGHSHVYWYRQLPEEGLKFMVYLQKENIIDESGMPKERFSAEFPKEGPSILRIQQVVRGDSAAYFCASSPQRQGAAKMNTEAFFGQGTRLTVV.

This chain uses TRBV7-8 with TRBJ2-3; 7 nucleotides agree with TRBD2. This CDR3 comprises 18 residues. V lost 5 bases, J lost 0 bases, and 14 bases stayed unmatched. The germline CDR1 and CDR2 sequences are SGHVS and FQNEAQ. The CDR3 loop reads CASSTYPRLAGSTDTQYF. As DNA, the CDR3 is TGTGCCAGCAGCACTTACCCTCGACTAGCAGGGAGCACAGATACGCAGTATTTT.

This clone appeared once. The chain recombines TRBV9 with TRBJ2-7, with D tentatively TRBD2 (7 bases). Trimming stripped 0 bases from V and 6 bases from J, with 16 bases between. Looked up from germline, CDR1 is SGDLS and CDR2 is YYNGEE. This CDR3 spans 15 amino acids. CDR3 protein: CASSVEQGRAGEQYF. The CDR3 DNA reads TGTGCCAGCAGCGTAGAGCAGGGGAGGGCGGGCGAGCAGTACTTC.

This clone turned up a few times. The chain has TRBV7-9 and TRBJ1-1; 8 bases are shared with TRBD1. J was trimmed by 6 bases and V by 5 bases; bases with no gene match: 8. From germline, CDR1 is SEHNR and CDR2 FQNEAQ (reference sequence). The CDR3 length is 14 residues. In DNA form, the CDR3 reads TGTGCCAGCAGCCCACAGGGGGTTAGGGCTGAAGCTTTCTTT. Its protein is CASSPQGVRAEAFF.

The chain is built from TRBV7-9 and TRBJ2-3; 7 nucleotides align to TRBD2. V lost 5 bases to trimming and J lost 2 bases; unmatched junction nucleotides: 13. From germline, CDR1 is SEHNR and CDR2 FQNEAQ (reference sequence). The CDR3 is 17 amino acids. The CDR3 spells CASSLPGEAGNTDTQYF. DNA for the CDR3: TGTGCCAGCAGCCTCCCGGGTGAAGCGGGAAACACAGATACGCAGTATTTT. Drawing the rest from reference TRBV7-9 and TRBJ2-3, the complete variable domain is DTGVSQNPRHKITKRGQNVTFRCDPISEHNRLYWYRQTLGQGPEFLTYFQNEAQLEKSRLLSDRFSAERPKGSFSTLEIQRTEQGDSAMYLCASSLPGEAGNTDTQYFGPGTRLTVL.

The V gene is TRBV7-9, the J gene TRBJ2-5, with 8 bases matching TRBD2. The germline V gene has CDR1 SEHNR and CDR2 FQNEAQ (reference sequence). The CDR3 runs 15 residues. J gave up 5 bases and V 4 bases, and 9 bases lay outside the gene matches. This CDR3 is CASSSGTRAVETQYF. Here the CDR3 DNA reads TGTGCCAGCAGCTCAGGGACTAGAGCGGTCGAGACCCAGTACTTC. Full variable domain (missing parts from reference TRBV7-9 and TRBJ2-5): DTGVSQNPRHKITKRGQNVTFRCDPISEHNRLYWYRQTLGQGPEFLTYFQNEAQLEKSRLLSDRFSAERPKGSFSTLEIQRTEQGDSAMYLCASSSGTRAVETQYFGPGTRLLVL.

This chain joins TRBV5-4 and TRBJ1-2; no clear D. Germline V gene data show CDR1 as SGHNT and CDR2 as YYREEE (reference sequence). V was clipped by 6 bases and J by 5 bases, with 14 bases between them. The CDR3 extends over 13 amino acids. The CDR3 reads CASTGRWSYGYTF. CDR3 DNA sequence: TGTGCCAGCACCGGGAGGTGGTCATATGGCTACACCTTC. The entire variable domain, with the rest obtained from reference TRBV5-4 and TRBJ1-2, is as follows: ETGVTQSPTHLIKTRGQQVTLRCSSQSGHNTVSWYQQALGQGPQFIFQYYREEENGRGNFPPRFSGLQFPNYSSELNVNALELDDSALYLCASTGRWSYGYTFGSGTRLTVV.

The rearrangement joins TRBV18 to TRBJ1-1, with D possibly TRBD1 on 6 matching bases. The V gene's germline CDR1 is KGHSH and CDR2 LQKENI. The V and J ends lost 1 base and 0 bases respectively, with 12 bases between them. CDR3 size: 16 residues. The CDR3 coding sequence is TGTGCCAGCTCACCACTCCGGACAGACGTGAACACTGAAGCTTTCTTT. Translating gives CASSPLRTDVNTEAFF. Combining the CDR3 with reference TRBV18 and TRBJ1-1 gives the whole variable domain NAGVMQNPRHLVRRRGQEARLRCSPMKGHSHVYWYRQLPEEGLKFMVYLQKENIIDESGMPKERFSAEFPKEGPSILRIQQVVRGDSAAYFCASSPLRTDVNTEAFFGQGTRLTVV.

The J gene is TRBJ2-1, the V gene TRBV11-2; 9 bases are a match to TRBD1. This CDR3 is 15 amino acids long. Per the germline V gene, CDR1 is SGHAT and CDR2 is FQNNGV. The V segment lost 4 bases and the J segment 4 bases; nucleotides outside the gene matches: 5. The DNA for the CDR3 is TGTGCCAGCAGCTCACCGGGACAGGGATACAATGAGCAGTTCTTC. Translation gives CASSSPGQGYNEQFF.

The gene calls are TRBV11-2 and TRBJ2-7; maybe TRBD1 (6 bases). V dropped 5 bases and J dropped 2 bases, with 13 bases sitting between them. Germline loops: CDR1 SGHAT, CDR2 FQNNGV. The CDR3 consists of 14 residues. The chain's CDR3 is CASSPQTGTYEQYF. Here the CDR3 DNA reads TGTGCCAGCAGCCCCCAGACAGGTACCTACGAGCAGTACTTC. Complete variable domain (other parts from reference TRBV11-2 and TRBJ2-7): EAGVAQSPRYKIIEKRQSVAFWCNPISGHATLYWYQQILGQGPKLLIQFQNNGVVDDSQLPKDRFSAERLKGVDSTLKIQPAKLEDSAVYLCASSPQTGTYEQYFGPGTRLTVT.

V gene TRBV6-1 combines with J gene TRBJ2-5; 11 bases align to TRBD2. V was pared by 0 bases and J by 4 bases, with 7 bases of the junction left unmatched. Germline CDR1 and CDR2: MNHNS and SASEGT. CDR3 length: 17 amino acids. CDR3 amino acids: CASSEAQGLAGGETQYF. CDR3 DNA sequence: TGTGCCAGCAGTGAAGCACAAGGTCTAGCGGGGGGAGAGACCCAGTACTTC.

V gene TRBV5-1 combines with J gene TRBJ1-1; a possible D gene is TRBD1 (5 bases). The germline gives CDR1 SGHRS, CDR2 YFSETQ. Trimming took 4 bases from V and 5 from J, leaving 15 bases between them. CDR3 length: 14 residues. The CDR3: CASSPGPSNTEAFF. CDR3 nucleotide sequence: TGCGCCAGCAGCCCAGGGCCCAGTAATACTGAAGCTTTCTTT.

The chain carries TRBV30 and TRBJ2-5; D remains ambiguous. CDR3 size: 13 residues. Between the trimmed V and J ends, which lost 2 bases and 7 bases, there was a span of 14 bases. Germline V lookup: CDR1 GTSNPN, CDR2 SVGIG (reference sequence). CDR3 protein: CAWSPLTSVTQYF. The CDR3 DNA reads TGTGCCTGGAGTCCACTTACCTCCGTGACCCAGTACTTC.